This T cell receptor beta chain was retrieved from a study of Ad26.COV2.S vaccination and SARS-CoV-2 variants. As for treatment: around 19 received Ad26.COV2.S at low or high dose, single or two shots; 5 received placebo; per-sample allocation not given. Sample collection was performed on day 63 after the first vaccine or placebo injection. Libraries were prepared by immunoSEQ multiplex PCR; TCRdb keeps only in-frame clonotypes and omits some of them. The sample contains about 680,000 clones, about 89% of which appear only once. There are 16 residues in the CDR3. V was clipped by 1 base and J by 8 bases; unmatched bases: 9. Germline CDR1 is MNHNS and CDR2 is SASEGT.

Here the sequenced sample was peripheral blood, taken in a trial of Ad26.COV2.S vaccine versus placebo. This TCR came from a person between 18 and 59 years old who received the Ad26.COV2.S COVID-19 vaccine or a placebo. The chain links TRBV6-1 to TRBJ2-3; 10 positions agree with TRBD2. In DNA form, the CDR3 reads TGTGCCAGCAGTGAAGTGGCTAGCGGGAGTCGTGGTACGCAGTATTTT. It translates to CASSEVASGSRGTQYF.